The rows below give T cell receptor beta chains drawn from one sample of a study of OX40 agonist ivuxolimab in advanced cancers. Profiled with immunoSEQ multiplex PCR; TCRdb holds only in-frame clones, not every one. The sample has about 90,000 clones, roughly 90% seen once. The sample here was CD4+ or CD8+ T cells sorted from blood, taken in a trial of the OX40 agonist ivuxolimab. These TCRs come from an adult with an advanced solid tumor such as melanoma, head and neck, liver or kidney cancer. Each CDR3 is given with its conserved first and last residue. Fields, in order: J gene, D gene, V gene, clone size, CDR3 DNA, CDR3 protein. D genes are given only for firm matches. Clone size appears in some rows only: once, few, many, or a class for an expanded clone.

j_call: TRBJ1-4
d_call: TRBD1
v_call: TRBV4-2
clone_size: once
cdr3_nt: TGTGCCAGCAGCCAAGGTGGGACAGCCCGGGCGGGGGGTGAAAAACTGTTTTTT
cdr3_aa: CASSQGGTARAGGEKLFF

j_call: TRBJ2-7
d_call: TRBD1
v_call: TRBV6-5
clone_size: NA
cdr3_nt: TGTGCCAGCAATCCGGGACAGGGCGTCCGAGAGCAGTACTTC
cdr3_aa: CASNPGQGVREQYF

j_call: TRBJ2-5
d_call: NA
v_call: TRBV2
clone_size: few
cdr3_nt: TGTGCCAGCAGTGTTGAGGTGACGGAGACCCAGTACTTC
cdr3_aa: CASSVEVTETQYF

j_call: TRBJ2-4
d_call: NA
v_call: TRBV28
clone_size: once
cdr3_nt: TGTGCCAGCAGTCCTGGCGGTATAGCCAAAAACATTCAGTACTTC
cdr3_aa: CASSPGGIAKNIQYF

j_call: TRBJ1-5
d_call: NA
v_call: TRBV5-1
clone_size: once
cdr3_nt: TGCGCCAGCACCGGTGGGGGGAGTGGCAATCAGCCCCAGCATTTT
cdr3_aa: CASTGGGSGNQPQHF

j_call: TRBJ2-5
d_call: TRBD1
v_call: TRBV18
clone_size: NA
cdr3_nt: TGTGCCAGCTCACCAGAAGGACAGGCCAAAGAGACCCAGTACTTC
cdr3_aa: CASSPEGQAKETQYF

j_call: TRBJ2-1
d_call: TRBD2
v_call: TRBV28
clone_size: NA
cdr3_nt: TGTGCCAGCAGAAAGAGCGGGAGTGGCGAGCAGTTCTTC
cdr3_aa: CASRKSGSGEQFF

j_call: TRBJ2-7
d_call: TRBD1
v_call: TRBV6-5
clone_size: NA
cdr3_nt: TGTGCCAGCAGTTACTGGGGACAGGGGTACGAGCAGTACTTC
cdr3_aa: CASSYWGQGYEQYF

j_call: TRBJ2-1
d_call: TRBD1
v_call: TRBV7-2
clone_size: NA
cdr3_nt: TGTGCCAGCAGCCCCGGGACAGGGATCAATGAGCAGTTCTTC
cdr3_aa: CASSPGTGINEQFF

j_call: TRBJ2-1
d_call: NA
v_call: TRBV28
clone_size: NA
cdr3_nt: TGTGCCAGCAGTCGACCCCCAGAGGGTGAGCAGTTCTTC
cdr3_aa: CASSRPPEGEQFF

j_call: TRBJ2-2
d_call: NA
v_call: TRBV7-8
clone_size: NA
cdr3_nt: TGTGCCAGCAGCTTAGGAGGGAGTTACACCGGGGAGCTGTTTTTT
cdr3_aa: CASSLGGSYTGELFF

j_call: TRBJ1-1
d_call: TRBD1
v_call: TRBV5-1
clone_size: NA
cdr3_nt: TGCGCCAGCAGCTTGACCTGGACAGGGCTCACTGAAGCTTTCTTT
cdr3_aa: CASSLTWTGLTEAFF

j_call: TRBJ2-2
d_call: NA
v_call: TRBV7-8
clone_size: NA
cdr3_nt: TGTGCCACCCCGGGTGCGGGTAGTGCCGGGGAGCTGTTTTTT
cdr3_aa: CATPGAGSAGELFF

j_call: TRBJ2-5
d_call: NA
v_call: TRBV7-9
clone_size: NA
cdr3_nt: TGTGCCAGCAGTCGAAGGGCAGGGGTTGGCGGGGGTCAAGAGACCCAGTACTTC
cdr3_aa: CASSRRAGVGGGQETQYF

j_call: TRBJ2-7
d_call: NA
v_call: TRBV5-8
clone_size: NA
cdr3_nt: TGTGCCAGCAGCTTGTCGTCCTCCTTGTACGAGCAGTACTTC
cdr3_aa: CASSLSSSLYEQYF

j_call: TRBJ2-3
d_call: NA
v_call: TRBV29-1
clone_size: NA
cdr3_nt: TGCAGCGCAGGACCACATTCCGCTCTGGGCGATACGCAGTATTTT
cdr3_aa: CSAGPHSALGDTQYF

j_call: TRBJ2-2
d_call: TRBD2
v_call: TRBV28
clone_size: NA
cdr3_nt: TGTGCCAGCAGTTCCCCTAGCGGGAGACTCACCGGGGAGCTGTTTTTT
cdr3_aa: CASSSPSGRLTGELFF

j_call: TRBJ2-2
d_call: NA
v_call: TRBV7-3
clone_size: NA
cdr3_nt: TGTGCCAGCAGCTTAGAACCTGCGAACACCGGGGAGCTGTTTTTT
cdr3_aa: CASSLEPANTGELFF

j_call: TRBJ2-5
d_call: TRBD2
v_call: TRBV2
clone_size: NA
cdr3_nt: TGTGCCAGCAGTGTGGGTAGCGGGAGGGCCGGAGAGACCCAGTACTTC
cdr3_aa: CASSVGSGRAGETQYF

j_call: TRBJ2-7
d_call: NA
v_call: TRBV13
clone_size: NA
cdr3_nt: TGTGCCAGCAGCTTAGTAGGTAGCTACGAGCAGTACTTC
cdr3_aa: CASSLVGSYEQYF

j_call: TRBJ2-7
d_call: TRBD2
v_call: TRBV5-4
clone_size: NA
cdr3_nt: TGTGCCAGCAGCCTAAATCCGACTAGCGGGGGTTACGAGCAGTACTTC
cdr3_aa: CASSLNPTSGGYEQYF

j_call: TRBJ2-7
d_call: NA
v_call: TRBV28
clone_size: NA
cdr3_nt: TGTGCCAGCACCCCGGGGGCCTCCGAGCAGTACTTC
cdr3_aa: CASTPGASEQYF

j_call: TRBJ2-7
d_call: NA
v_call: TRBV2
clone_size: NA
cdr3_nt: TGTGCCAGCATTTGGACACAGGTGAAGGACGAGCAGTACTTC
cdr3_aa: CASIWTQVKDEQYF

j_call: TRBJ2-6
d_call: NA
v_call: TRBV5-1
clone_size: NA
cdr3_nt: TGCGCCAGCAGCTTAAGGTCTGGGGCCAACGTCCTGACTTTC
cdr3_aa: CASSLRSGANVLTF

j_call: TRBJ1-1
d_call: TRBD1
v_call: TRBV7-9
clone_size: NA
cdr3_nt: TGTGCCAGCAGCCGACAGGGGGCGCCTGACACTGAAGCTTTCTTT
cdr3_aa: CASSRQGAPDTEAFF

j_call: TRBJ2-1
d_call: TRBD1
v_call: TRBV27
clone_size: NA
cdr3_nt: TGTGCCAGCAGTCAACCGGGACAGGGGTACAATGAGCAGTTCTTC
cdr3_aa: CASSQPGQGYNEQFF

j_call: TRBJ2-1
d_call: NA
v_call: TRBV19
clone_size: NA
cdr3_nt: TGTGCCAGGGGGACTTTTTACAATGAGCAGTTCTTC
cdr3_aa: CARGTFYNEQFF

j_call: TRBJ2-1
d_call: TRBD2
v_call: TRBV19
clone_size: NA
cdr3_nt: TGTGCCAGTAGTATCTCCTCCCTACTAGCGGGAGCGTGGAATGAGCAGTTCTTC
cdr3_aa: CASSISSLLAGAWNEQFF

j_call: TRBJ2-1
d_call: TRBD2
v_call: TRBV2
clone_size: NA
cdr3_nt: TGTGCCAGCAGTGGACGACTAGCGGGAGGGTTCAATGAGCAGTTCTTC
cdr3_aa: CASSGRLAGGFNEQFF

j_call: TRBJ2-3
d_call: NA
v_call: TRBV14
clone_size: NA
cdr3_nt: TGTGCCAGCAGCCATACTTGGGGGGCGGATACGCAGTATTTT
cdr3_aa: CASSHTWGADTQYF

j_call: TRBJ2-3
d_call: NA
v_call: TRBV7-7
clone_size: NA
cdr3_nt: TGTGCCAGCAGCTTAGGTGTCACAGATACGCAGTATTTT
cdr3_aa: CASSLGVTDTQYF

j_call: TRBJ2-7
d_call: NA
v_call: TRBV5-1
clone_size: NA
cdr3_nt: TGCGCCAGCAGTAAAGACGGCGACAGGACCTACGAGCAGTACTTC
cdr3_aa: CASSKDGDRTYEQYF

j_call: TRBJ2-7
d_call: TRBD1
v_call: TRBV29-1
clone_size: NA
cdr3_nt: TGCAGCGTCACAGGACAGGGAAACTACGAGCAGTACTTC
cdr3_aa: CSVTGQGNYEQYF

j_call: TRBJ2-2
d_call: NA
v_call: TRBV7-3
clone_size: NA
cdr3_nt: TGTGCCAGCAGCCCCTCGGGGAACACCGGGGAGCTGTTTTTT
cdr3_aa: CASSPSGNTGELFF

j_call: TRBJ2-7
d_call: NA
v_call: TRBV9
clone_size: NA
cdr3_nt: TGTGCCAGCAGCAGGGGCGGGATTGGCGAGCAGTACTTC
cdr3_aa: CASSRGGIGEQYF

j_call: TRBJ2-1
d_call: TRBD2
v_call: TRBV19
clone_size: few
cdr3_nt: TGTGCCAGTAGTACTAGCGGATACAATGAGCAGTTCTTC
cdr3_aa: CASSTSGYNEQFF

j_call: TRBJ2-5
d_call: NA
v_call: TRBV7-7
clone_size: once
cdr3_nt: TGTGCCAGCAGCCCCGCAGGGAACCAAGAGACCCAGTACTTC
cdr3_aa: CASSPAGNQETQYF

j_call: TRBJ1-2
d_call: NA
v_call: TRBV28
clone_size: NA
cdr3_nt: TGTGCCGTCCCCCTCGGGGGGAGTCGGAACTATGGCTACACCTTC
cdr3_aa: CAVPLGGSRNYGYTF

j_call: TRBJ1-5
d_call: TRBD1
v_call: TRBV6-1
clone_size: once
cdr3_nt: TGTGCCAGCAGTGAACTGAGACAGGGGATAGGGCCCCAGCATTTT
cdr3_aa: CASSELRQGIGPQHF

j_call: TRBJ2-7
d_call: TRBD1
v_call: TRBV4-1
clone_size: NA
cdr3_nt: TGCGCCAGCAGCCAAGATCGAGGGACAGGTCGCTCCTACGAGCAGTACTTC
cdr3_aa: CASSQDRGTGRSYEQYF

j_call: TRBJ2-5
d_call: NA
v_call: TRBV10-3
clone_size: once
cdr3_nt: TGTGCCATCAGTGAGCCTCAAGAGACCCAGTACTTC
cdr3_aa: CAISEPQETQYF

j_call: TRBJ2-7
d_call: NA
v_call: TRBV28
clone_size: NA
cdr3_nt: TGTGCCAGCAGTTTAGTGGGGTTTACCGCCTACGAGCAGTACTTC
cdr3_aa: CASSLVGFTAYEQYF